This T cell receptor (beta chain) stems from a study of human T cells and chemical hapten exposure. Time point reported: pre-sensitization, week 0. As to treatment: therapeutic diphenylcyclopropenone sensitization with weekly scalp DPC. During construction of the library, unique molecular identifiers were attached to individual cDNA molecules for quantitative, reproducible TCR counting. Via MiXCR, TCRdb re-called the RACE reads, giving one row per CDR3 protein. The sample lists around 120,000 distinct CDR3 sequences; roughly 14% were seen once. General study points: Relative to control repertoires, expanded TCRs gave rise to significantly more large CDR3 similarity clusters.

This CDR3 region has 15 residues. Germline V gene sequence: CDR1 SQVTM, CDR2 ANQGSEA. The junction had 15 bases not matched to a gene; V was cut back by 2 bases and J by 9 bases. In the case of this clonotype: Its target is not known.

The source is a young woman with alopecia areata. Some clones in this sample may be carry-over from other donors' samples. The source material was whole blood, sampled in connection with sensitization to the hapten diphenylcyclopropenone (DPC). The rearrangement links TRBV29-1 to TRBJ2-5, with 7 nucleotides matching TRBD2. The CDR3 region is CSVERSSGGIVAQYF. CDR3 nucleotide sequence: TGCAGCGTTGAAAGGTCTAGCGGTGGTATTGTGGCCCAGTACTTC.